Listed here are 5 T cell receptor beta chains from one sample, sequenced in a study of blood T cell repertoires in COVID-19. Data came from immunoSEQ multiplex PCR; TCRdb stores just in-frame clones and leaves some out. The table records roughly 160,000 clones, more than 70% of them present only once. Sample: peripheral blood. The receptors originated from a woman older than 75 with active or convalescent COVID-19.

This chain links TRBV5-4 with TRBJ2-3; 10 bases match TRBD2. The V gene end was trimmed by 0 bases and the J gene end by 6 bases; junction bases not matched to a gene: 7. Germline values: CDR1 SGHNT, CDR2 YYREEE (reference sequence). The CDR3 loop spans 16 amino acids. CDR3 sequence: CASSLATAGGRDTQYF. CDR3 bases: TGTGCCAGCAGCTTGGCCACAGCGGGAGGGAGGGATACGCAGTATTTT.

The table lists this clone with a few counts. This chain uses TRBV9 with TRBJ1-3; possible D gene TRBD1, 5 bases. CDR3 length: 14 residues. The V gene lost 2 bases and the J gene lost 4 bases, with 10 bases spanning the gap. The germline gives CDR1 SGDLS, CDR2 YYNGEE. Here the CDR3 reads CASSVRQTGNTIYF. CDR3 sequence (DNA): TGTGCCAGCAGCGTGAGACAGACAGGAAACACCATATATTTT.

The chain employs TRBV27 and TRBJ2-1; TRBD1 agrees at 8 bases. The CDR3 consists of 16 residues. The trim removed 6 bases at V and 2 bases at J, leaving 9 bases unmatched. The germline gives CDR1 MNHEY, CDR2 SMNVEV (reference sequence). In DNA form, the CDR3 reads TGTGCCAGCAGGAGGACAGGGTCCCCCGCCTACAATGAGCAGTTCTTC. It specifies CASRRTGSPAYNEQFF.

The chain combines TRBV5-1 with TRBJ1-1; 7 bases line up with TRBD1. This CDR3 region has 15 residues. V was clipped by 0 bases and J by 1 base; unmatched bases: 3. CDR1 is SGHRS, CDR2 YFSETQ, per germline. CDR3 in DNA: TGCGCCAGCAGCTTGGCAGGGGGATGGAACACTGAAGCTTTCTTT. Its translation: CASSLAGGWNTEAFF. Filled out from reference TRBV5-1 and TRBJ1-1, the complete variable domain reads KAGVTQTPRYLIKTRGQQVTLSCSPISGHRSVSWYQQTPGQGLQFLFEYFSETQRNKGNFPGRFSGRQFSNSRSEMNVSTLELGDSALYLCASSLAGGWNTEAFFGQGTRLTVV.

This clone was recorded once. The gene calls are TRBV18 and TRBJ2-2, with D tentatively TRBD1 (5 bases). Germline V gene lookup returns CDR1 KGHSH and CDR2 LQKENI. The CDR3 runs to 16 residues. V lost 0 bases and J 2 bases, leaving 10 bases between the germline ends. The CDR3 here is CASSPPAGLNTGELFF. For the CDR3, the DNA is TGTGCCAGCTCACCACCGGCAGGGCTAAACACCGGGGAGCTGTTTTTT. The entire variable domain, with the rest obtained from reference TRBV18 and TRBJ2-2, is as follows: NAGVMQNPRHLVRRRGQEARLRCSPMKGHSHVYWYRQLPEEGLKFMVYLQKENIIDESGMPKERFSAEFPKEGPSILRIQQVVRGDSAAYFCASSPPAGLNTGELFFGEGSRLTVL.